These T cell receptor beta chains were read from a single sample in a study of shared clonotypes between healthy human individuals. The table came from immunoSEQ multiplex PCR; TCRdb's copy has only in-frame clones and leaves some out. The data show approximately 1.5 million clones, 95% to 99% seen once. Sample: naive CD4+ T cells sorted from blood. The origin of the receptors is a young man in good health. Both conserved end residues are part of each CDR3.

v_gene: TRBV5-1
len: 14
CDR3aa: CASSLGPGSQPQHF

v_gene: TRBV25-1
len: 11
CDR3aa: CASSDYNEQYF

v_gene: TRBV6-6
len: 14
CDR3aa: CASINRGSRETQYF

v_gene: TRBV6-1
len: 16
CDR3aa: CASSEASGPAADTQYF

v_gene: TRBV25-1
len: 13
CDR3aa: CASRGQMNTEAFF

v_gene: TRBV27
len: 15
CDR3aa: CASSFRVAGANVLTF

v_gene: TRBV28
len: 13
CDR3aa: CASQPPGNTEAFF

v_gene: TRBV7-7
len: 10
CDR3aa: CASPGPEAFF

v_gene: TRBV5-1
len: 19
CDR3aa: CASSLGGGFAGPGDNEQFF

v_gene: TRBV7-2
len: 16
CDR3aa: CASSPGEGRPLNEQFF

v_gene: TRBV7-8
len: 16
CDR3aa: CASSYGSGSSGNTIYF

v_gene: TRBV19
len: 13
CDR3aa: CATVNQGGNEQFF

v_gene: TRBV15
len: 15
CDR3aa: CATSRDRQIQETQYF

v_gene: TRBV5-4
len: 14
CDR3aa: CASSLDRASEKLFF

v_gene: TRBV29-1
len: 14
CDR3aa: CSVAPGQGFTEAFF